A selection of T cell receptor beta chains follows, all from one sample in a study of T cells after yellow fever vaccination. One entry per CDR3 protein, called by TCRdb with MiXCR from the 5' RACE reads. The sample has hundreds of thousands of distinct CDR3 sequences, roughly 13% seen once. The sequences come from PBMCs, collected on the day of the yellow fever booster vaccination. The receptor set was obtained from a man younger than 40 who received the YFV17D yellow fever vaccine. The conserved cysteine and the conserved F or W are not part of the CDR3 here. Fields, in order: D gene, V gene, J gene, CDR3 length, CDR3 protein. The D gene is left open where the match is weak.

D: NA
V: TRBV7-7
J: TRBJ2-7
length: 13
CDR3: ASSLDWGSSYEQY

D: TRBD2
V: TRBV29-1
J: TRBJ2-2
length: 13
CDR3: SVVAGAMNTGELF

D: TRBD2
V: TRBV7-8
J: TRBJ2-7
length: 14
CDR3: ASSLLTSGRVNEQY

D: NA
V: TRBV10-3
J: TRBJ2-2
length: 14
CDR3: AISINRASNTGELF

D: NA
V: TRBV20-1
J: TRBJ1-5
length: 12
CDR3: SARGGLSNQPQH

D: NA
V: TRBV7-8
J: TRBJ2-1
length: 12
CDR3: ASSAFGSYNEQF

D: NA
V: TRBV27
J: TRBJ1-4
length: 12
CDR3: ASPGVATNEKLF

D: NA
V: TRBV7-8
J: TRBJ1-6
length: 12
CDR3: ASSHRQYNSPLH

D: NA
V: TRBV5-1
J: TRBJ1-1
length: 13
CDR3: ASSLGQGADTEAF

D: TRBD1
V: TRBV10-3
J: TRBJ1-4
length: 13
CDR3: AISDPNRGNEKLF

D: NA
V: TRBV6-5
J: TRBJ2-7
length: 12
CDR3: ASSYSSPFYEQY

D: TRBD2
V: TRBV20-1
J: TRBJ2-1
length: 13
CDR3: SARDLGGTYNEQF

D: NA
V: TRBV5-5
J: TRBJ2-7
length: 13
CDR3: ASSLLGGTYYEQY

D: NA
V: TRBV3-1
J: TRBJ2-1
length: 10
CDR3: ASSRTGWEQF

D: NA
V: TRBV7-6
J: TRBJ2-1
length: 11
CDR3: ASSLVSGDSKF

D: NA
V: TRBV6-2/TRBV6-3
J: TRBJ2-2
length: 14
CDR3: ASSYWLVANTGELF

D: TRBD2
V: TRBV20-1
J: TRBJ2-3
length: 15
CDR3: SARDPSLAGGSDTQY

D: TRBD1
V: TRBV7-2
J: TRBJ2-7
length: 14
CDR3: ASSSLTGTGSHEQY

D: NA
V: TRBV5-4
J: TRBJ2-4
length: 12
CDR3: ASQLDRAKNIQY